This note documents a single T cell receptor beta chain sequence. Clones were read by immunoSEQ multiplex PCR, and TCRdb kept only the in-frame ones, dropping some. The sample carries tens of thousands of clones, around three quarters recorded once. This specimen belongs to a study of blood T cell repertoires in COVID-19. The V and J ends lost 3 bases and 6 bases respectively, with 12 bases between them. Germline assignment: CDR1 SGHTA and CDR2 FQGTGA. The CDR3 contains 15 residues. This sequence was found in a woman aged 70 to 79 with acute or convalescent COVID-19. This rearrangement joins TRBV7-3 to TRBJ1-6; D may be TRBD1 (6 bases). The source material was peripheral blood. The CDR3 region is CASSFSRGVNSPLHF. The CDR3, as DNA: TGTGCCAGCAGCTTCTCCAGGGGTGTTAATTCACCCCTCCACTTT. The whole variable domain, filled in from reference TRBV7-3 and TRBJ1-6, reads GAGVSQTPSNKVTEKGKYVELRCDPISGHTALYWYRQSLGQGPEFLIYFQGTGAADDSGLPNDRFFAVRPEGSVSTLKIQRTERGDSAVYLCASSFSRGVNSPLHFGNGTRLTVT.